These 2 T cell receptor beta chains originate from one sample sequenced in a study of blood T cells in healthy people across ages. Next came a second PCR, run for about 7 to 12 cycles, which used a sample-barcoded 5' primer along with a J-beta primer mix. TCRdb reanalysed the 5' RACE reads using MiXCR and keeps one entry per CDR3 protein. Here the sample spans about 1.1 million distinct CDR3 sequences, 35% to 45% being singletons. The sequencing input was blood. These receptor sequences come from a young man in good health.

This clonotype was recorded a few times. One end of the junction is discordant with germline, which a read error may explain. V usage is TRBV7-2 and J usage is TRBJ1-2; 9 bases line up with TRBD1. The CDR3 spans 17 residues. Germline CDR1 reads SGHTA; CDR2 reads FQGNSA. CDR3 sequence reads: CASSARDREYTNYGYTF. CDR3 bases: TGTGCCAGCAGCGCCCGGGACAGGGAGTACACTAATTATGGCTACACCTTC. Full variable domain (rest looked up from reference TRBV7-2 and TRBJ1-2): GAGVSQSPSNKVTEKGKDVELRCDPISGHTALYWYRQSLGQGLEFLIYFQGNSAPDKSGLPSDRFSAERTGGSVSTLTIQRTQQEDSAVYLCASSARDREYTNYGYTFGSGTRLTVV.

This clonotype was detected a few times. The chain links TRBV7-9 to TRBJ2-1; D gene ambiguous. Per the germline V gene, CDR1 is SEHNR and CDR2 is FQNEAQ (reference sequence). The CDR3 runs 12 residues. The V end was cut by 5 bases, the J end by 6 bases, with 8 bases between. The CDR3 loop is CASSPNLNEQFF. In nucleotides, the CDR3 is TGTGCCAGCAGCCCAAATCTCAATGAGCAGTTCTTC.